The rows below give T cell receptor beta chains drawn from one sample of a study of response to subunit inactivated influenza vaccine. MiXCR, applied by TCRdb to the RT-PCR reads, yields one record per CDR3 protein. The sample holds some 850,000 distinct CDR3 sequences, around 18% seen once. The input for sequencing was PBMCs from blood, taken more than 4 days after vaccination. These receptor sequences come from a middle-aged man who received an inactivated influenza vaccine. Each CDR3 is given with its conserved first and last residue. Fields, in order: CDR3 protein, CDR3 DNA, V gene, clone size, D gene, J gene, CDR3 length. A D gene is named only where the DNA matches it firmly. Only some rows state a clone size, as once, few, many or a class for expanded clones.

CDR3aa: CASSFGTEIGNTIYF
CDR3nt: TGTGCCAGCAGTTTCGGGACAGAGATTGGAAACACCATATATTTT
v_gene: TRBV6-5
abundance: NA
d_gene: TRBD1
j_gene: TRBJ1-3
len: 15

CDR3aa: CSARGLAGDSEQYF
CDR3nt: TGCAGTGCTAGAGGACTAGCGGGAGACAGCGAGCAGTACTTC
v_gene: TRBV20-1
abundance: NA
d_gene: TRBD2
j_gene: TRBJ2-7
len: 14

CDR3aa: CASSFGTVVRETQYF
CDR3nt: TGCGCCAGCAGCTTTGGGACAGTTGTACGAGAGACCCAGTACTTC
v_gene: TRBV5-1
abundance: many
d_gene: TRBD1
j_gene: TRBJ2-5
len: 15

CDR3aa: CATSKREGPQETQYF
CDR3nt: TGTGCCACCAGTAAGAGGGAGGGCCCTCAAGAGACCCAGTACTTC
v_gene: TRBV24-1
abundance: few
d_gene: TRBD2
j_gene: TRBJ2-5
len: 15

CDR3aa: CASSQDRTAPPLHF
CDR3nt: TGTGCCAGCAGCCAGGATAGGACAGCGCCACCCCTCCACTTT
v_gene: TRBV4-2
abundance: NA
d_gene: NA
j_gene: TRBJ1-6
len: 14

CDR3aa: CASSLASGTVTYEQYF
CDR3nt: TGTGCCAGCAGCTTGGCCTCCGGGACAGTCACCTACGAGCAGTACTTC
v_gene: TRBV5-5
abundance: NA
d_gene: TRBD1
j_gene: TRBJ2-7
len: 16

CDR3aa: CASSPGTRQMGVETQYF
CDR3nt: TGTGCCAGCAGCCCCGGCACGCGACAGATGGGCGTCGAGACCCAGTACTTC
v_gene: TRBV7-8
abundance: few
d_gene: NA
j_gene: TRBJ2-5
len: 17

CDR3aa: CASSTIRQGWSYEQYF
CDR3nt: TGTGCCAGCAGTACCATAAGACAGGGATGGTCCTACGAGCAGTACTTC
v_gene: TRBV6-1
abundance: NA
d_gene: TRBD1
j_gene: TRBJ2-7
len: 16

CDR3aa: CASSYGGHFTEAFF
CDR3nt: TGTGCCAGCAGCTACGGGGGGCATTTCACTGAAGCTTTCTTT
v_gene: TRBV7-2
abundance: NA
d_gene: NA
j_gene: TRBJ1-1
len: 14

CDR3aa: CSARKTGRITDTQYF
CDR3nt: TGCAGTGCTAGAAAAACGGGACGAATCACAGATACGCAGTATTTT
v_gene: TRBV20-1
abundance: NA
d_gene: NA
j_gene: TRBJ2-3
len: 15

CDR3aa: CSARDRAVPSYNEQFF
CDR3nt: TGCAGTGCTAGAGATCGGGCAGTACCGAGCTACAATGAGCAGTTCTTC
v_gene: TRBV20-1
abundance: NA
d_gene: NA
j_gene: TRBJ2-1
len: 16

CDR3aa: CAWTPSSTDTQYF
CDR3nt: TGTGCCTGGACTCCCTCTAGCACAGATACGCAGTATTTT
v_gene: TRBV30
abundance: NA
d_gene: NA
j_gene: TRBJ2-3
len: 13

CDR3aa: CASSLRALQETQYF
CDR3nt: TGTGCCAGCAGCTTACGGGCATTACAAGAGACCCAGTACTTC
v_gene: TRBV7-9
abundance: NA
d_gene: NA
j_gene: TRBJ2-5
len: 14

CDR3aa: CSAKTGGGNTEAFF
CDR3nt: TGCAGTGCTAAGACGGGGGGGGGGAACACTGAAGCTTTCTTT
v_gene: TRBV20-1
abundance: few
d_gene: NA
j_gene: TRBJ1-1
len: 14

CDR3aa: CSARPAGASGKGSYNEQFF
CDR3nt: TGCAGTGCTAGACCTGCGGGAGCCTCGGGGAAGGGTTCCTACAATGAGCAGTTCTTC
v_gene: TRBV20-1
abundance: NA
d_gene: TRBD2
j_gene: TRBJ2-1
len: 19

CDR3aa: CASSYPGTSDYEQYF
CDR3nt: TGTGCCAGCAGTTACCCCGGGACTAGCGACTACGAGCAGTACTTC
v_gene: TRBV2
abundance: few
d_gene: TRBD2
j_gene: TRBJ2-7
len: 15